This T cell receptor (beta chain) was retrieved from a study of early T cells in non-severe SARS-CoV-2 infection. This clonotype was seen only a few times. Each CDR3 protein is one row after TCRdb ran MiXCR on the 5' RACE reads. The sample shows 75,000 to 80,000 distinct CDR3 sequences, about 9.6% of them seen only once. This CDR3 spans 16 amino acids. Trimming took 5 bases from V and 2 from J; bases not matched to a gene: 4. In germline, CDR1 is SGHVS, CDR2 FNYEAQ. The chain is built from TRBV7-6 and TRBJ2-3; 13 bases fit TRBD2. The sequence was obtained from an adult who was a healthcare worker with PCR-confirmed SARS-CoV-2 infection or an uninfected control (not recorded which). Material: whole blood. CDR3 sequence: CASSAGLAGNTDTQYF. In DNA, the CDR3 is TGTGCCAGCAGCGCGGGACTAGCGGGAAACACAGATACGCAGTATTTT.